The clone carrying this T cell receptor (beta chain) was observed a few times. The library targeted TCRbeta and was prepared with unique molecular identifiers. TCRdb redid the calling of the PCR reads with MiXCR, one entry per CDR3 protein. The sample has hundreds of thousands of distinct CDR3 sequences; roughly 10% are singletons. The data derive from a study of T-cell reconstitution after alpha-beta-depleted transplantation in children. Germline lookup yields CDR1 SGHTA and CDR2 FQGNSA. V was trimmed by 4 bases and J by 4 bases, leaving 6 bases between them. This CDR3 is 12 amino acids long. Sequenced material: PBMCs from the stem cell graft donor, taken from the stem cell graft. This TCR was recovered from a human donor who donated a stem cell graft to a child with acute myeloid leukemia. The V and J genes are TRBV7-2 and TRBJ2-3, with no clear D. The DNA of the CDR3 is TGTGCCAGCAGCTCCTTTTCAGATACGCAGTATTTT. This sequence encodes CASSSFSDTQYF.